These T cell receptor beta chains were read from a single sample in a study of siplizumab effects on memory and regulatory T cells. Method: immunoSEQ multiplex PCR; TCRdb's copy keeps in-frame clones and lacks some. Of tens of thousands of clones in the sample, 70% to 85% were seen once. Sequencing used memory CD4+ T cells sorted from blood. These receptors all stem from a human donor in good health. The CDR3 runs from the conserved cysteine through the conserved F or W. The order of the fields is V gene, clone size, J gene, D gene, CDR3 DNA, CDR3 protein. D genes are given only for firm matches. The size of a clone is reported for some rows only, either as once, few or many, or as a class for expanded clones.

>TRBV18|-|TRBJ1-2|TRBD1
TGTGCCAGCTCACCCACCCGTCTTAGGACAGGGGGCTTATTTGGCTACACCTTC
CASSPTRLRTGGLFGYTF
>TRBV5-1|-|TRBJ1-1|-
TGCGCCAGCAACTACGGGGGTGGGAACACTGAAGCTTTCTTT
CASNYGGGNTEAFF
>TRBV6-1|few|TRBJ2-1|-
TGTGCCAGCAGTCCAACGGGACTTGGAGAGCAGTTCTTC
CASSPTGLGEQFF
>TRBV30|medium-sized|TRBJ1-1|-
TGTGCCTGGAGTGAGGTAACAGGCAGAAGAACTGAAGCTTTCTTT
CAWSEVTGRRTEAFF
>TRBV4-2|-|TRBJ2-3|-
TGTGCCAGCAGCCAAGTTGGGGGGGGCAGCACAGATACGCAGTATTTT
CASSQVGGGSTDTQYF
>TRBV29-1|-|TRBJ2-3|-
TGCAGCGTTGAAAATTTTCGGGGGGCTGCAGATACGCAGTATTTT
CSVENFRGAADTQYF
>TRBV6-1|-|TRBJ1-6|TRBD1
TGTGCCAGCAGTGAAGGTGGACAGGGGGCTGGTTCACCCCTCCACTTT
CASSEGGQGAGSPLHF
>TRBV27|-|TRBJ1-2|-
TGTGCCAGCAGTCCGCCCCCCGGCAGGACGTTGATGGGCTACACCTTC
CASSPPPGRTLMGYTF
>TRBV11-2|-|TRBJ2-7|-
TGTGCCAGCAGCTCTGCCCCAACAGGCGCGGCCTACGAGCAGTACTTC
CASSSAPTGAAYEQYF
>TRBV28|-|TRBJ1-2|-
TGTGCCACCACCCCACAACACTATGGCTACACCTTC
CATTPQHYGYTF
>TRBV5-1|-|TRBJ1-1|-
TGCGCCAGCAGCTTGGTAGTGAACACTGAAGCTTTCTTT
CASSLVVNTEAFF
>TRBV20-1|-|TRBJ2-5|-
TGCAGTGCTAGCCTTGCGGAGACCCAGTACTTC
CSASLAETQYF
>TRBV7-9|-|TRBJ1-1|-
TGTGCCAGCAGCCCTTGGTTACAGGGTAGGAGATACACTGAAGCTTTCTTT
CASSPWLQGRRYTEAFF